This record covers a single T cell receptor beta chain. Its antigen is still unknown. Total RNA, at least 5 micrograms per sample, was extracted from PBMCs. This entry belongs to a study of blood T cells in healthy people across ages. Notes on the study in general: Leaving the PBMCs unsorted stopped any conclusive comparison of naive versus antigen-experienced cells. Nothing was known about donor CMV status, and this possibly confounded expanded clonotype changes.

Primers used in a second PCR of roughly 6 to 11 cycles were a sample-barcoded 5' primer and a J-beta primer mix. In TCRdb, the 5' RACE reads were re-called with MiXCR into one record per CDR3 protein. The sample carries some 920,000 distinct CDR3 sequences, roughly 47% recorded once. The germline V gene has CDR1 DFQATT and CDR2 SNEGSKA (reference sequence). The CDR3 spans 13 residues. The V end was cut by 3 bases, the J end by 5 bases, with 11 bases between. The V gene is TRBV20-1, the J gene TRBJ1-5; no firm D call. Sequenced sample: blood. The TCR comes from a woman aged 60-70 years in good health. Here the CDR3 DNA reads TGCAGTGCTAGTGTCCGGCGGGATCAGCCCCAGCATTTT. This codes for CSASVRRDQPQHF.